The sequence of this T cell receptor beta chain was determined in a study of identical twins. Each CDR3 protein is one row after TCRdb ran MiXCR on the 5' RACE reads. The sample has roughly 250,000 distinct CDR3 sequences, roughly an eighth seen once. Study results and limitations: Out-of-frame alpha sequences shared between twins exhibited an excess of low generation probability.

Turning to this clonotype: Antigen: not known.

The CDR3 sequence is 15 residues long. J was trimmed by 2 bases and V by 7 bases; bases with no gene match: 11. In germline, CDR1 is SGHRS, CDR2 YFSETQ. The clonotype originates from a woman younger than 35 in good health. The V gene is TRBV5-1, the J gene TRBJ2-5; 7 positions agree with TRBD2. Sequenced sample: memory (CD45RO+) T cells sorted from blood. DNA of the CDR3: TGCGCCAGCGGGCTGCCAGCGGGGAATCAAGAGACCCAGTACTTC. Protein: CASGLPAGNQETQYF. The full variable domain, completed using reference TRBV5-1 and TRBJ2-5, is KAGVTQTPRYLIKTRGQQVTLSCSPISGHRSVSWYQQTPGQGLQFLFEYFSETQRNKGNFPGRFSGRQFSNSRSEMNVSTLELGDSALYLCASGLPAGNQETQYFGPGTRLLVL.